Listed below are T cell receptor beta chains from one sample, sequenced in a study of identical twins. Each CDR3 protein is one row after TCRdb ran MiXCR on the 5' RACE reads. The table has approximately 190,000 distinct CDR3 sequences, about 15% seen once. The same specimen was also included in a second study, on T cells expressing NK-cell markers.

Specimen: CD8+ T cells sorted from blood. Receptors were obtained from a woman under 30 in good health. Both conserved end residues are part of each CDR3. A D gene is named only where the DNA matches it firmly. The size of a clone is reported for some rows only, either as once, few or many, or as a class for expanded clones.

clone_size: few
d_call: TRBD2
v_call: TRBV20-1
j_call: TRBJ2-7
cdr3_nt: TGCAGTGCTTTCGAGGGATTAAGCGGGAGAAAGAGCGAGCAGTACTTC
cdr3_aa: CSAFEGLSGRKSEQYF

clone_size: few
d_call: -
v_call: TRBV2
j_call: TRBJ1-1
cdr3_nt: TGTGCCAGCAGGGGACGGGTGGGCGCTTTCTTT
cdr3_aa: CASRGRVGAFF

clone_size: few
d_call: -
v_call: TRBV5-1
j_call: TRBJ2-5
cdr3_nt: TGCGCCAGCAGCTCCGGGGGACTCTACCAAGAGACCCAGTACTTC
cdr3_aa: CASSSGGLYQETQYF

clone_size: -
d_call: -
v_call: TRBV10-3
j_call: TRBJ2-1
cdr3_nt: TGTGCCATCAGTGACAACAGCTTAGACAATGAGCAGTTCTTC
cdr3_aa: CAISDNSLDNEQFF

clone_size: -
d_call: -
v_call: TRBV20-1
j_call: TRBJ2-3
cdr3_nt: TGCAGTGCTAGATTTGATACGCAGTATTTT
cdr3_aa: CSARFDTQYF

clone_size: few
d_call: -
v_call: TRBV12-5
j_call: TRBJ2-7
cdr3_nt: TGTGCTAGTGGTCTCAGACCCGCGCGACCCTACGAGCAGTACTTC
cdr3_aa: CASGLRPARPYEQYF

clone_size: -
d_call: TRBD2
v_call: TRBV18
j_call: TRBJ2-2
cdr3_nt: TGTGCCAGCTCAAAGACTAGCGTGAACACCGGGGAGCTGTTTTTT
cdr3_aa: CASSKTSVNTGELFF

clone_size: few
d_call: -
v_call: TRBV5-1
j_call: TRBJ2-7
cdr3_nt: TGCGCCAGCAGCTTGTATGAGGGCCCTCGGAACGAGCAGTACTTC
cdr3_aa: CASSLYEGPRNEQYF

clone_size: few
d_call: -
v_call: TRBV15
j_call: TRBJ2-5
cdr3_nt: TGTGCCACCAGCGGAGAGATTCAAGAGACCCAGTACTTC
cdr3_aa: CATSGEIQETQYF

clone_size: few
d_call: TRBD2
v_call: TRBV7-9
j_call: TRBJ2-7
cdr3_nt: TGTGCCAGCAGTGAAGCTAGCGGGAGGGCCTACGAGCAGTACTTC
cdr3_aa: CASSEASGRAYEQYF